Below, one TCR beta chain is given with its context. Per germline, CDR1 SGHKS and CDR2 YYEKEE (reference sequence). This CDR3 contains 16 residues. V lost 3 bases and J lost 3, with 16 bases in between. This specimen comes from a study of T cells after yellow fever vaccination. TCRdb fed the 5' RACE reads into MiXCR, producing one record per CDR3 protein. Of about 550,000 distinct CDR3 sequences listed, roughly a fifth are singletons. The sequence derives from a man aged 25-45 years who received the YFV17D yellow fever vaccine. The rearrangement joins TRBV5-5 to TRBJ2-1; TRBD2 is a possible D gene (6 bases). The sample consisted of PBMCs, taken 15 days after the yellow fever booster vaccination. The CDR3 sequence is CASSSFGSVFYNEQFF. CDR3 sequence (DNA): TGTGCCAGCAGCTCGTTCGGGAGTGTATTCTACAATGAGCAGTTCTTC.